This T cell receptor (beta chain) emerged from a study of T cells in Graves' hyperthyroidism and ophthalmopathy. This clonotype was detected many times. The antigen remains undetermined. CDR3 length equals 13 residues. Germline assignment: CDR1 SNHLY and CDR2 FYNNEI. Trimming took off 8 bases at V and 5 bases at J, with 15 bases between the two ends. Amplification targeted TCR beta CDR3 regions from RNA transcripts. When the TCR CDR3 underwent first-round RT-PCR, the HTBI primer set was used. TCRdb analysed the multiplex PCR reads with MiXCR anew, one entry per CDR3 protein. Of fewer than 300,000 distinct CDR3 sequences listed, less than 30% are singletons. The study, taken as a whole, reports: Ophthalmopathy onset followed model prediction by a median approximately 7 months.

V is TRBV2 and J is TRBJ1-1; TRBD1 is a possible D gene (5 bases). The TCR originated in a man in his forties or fifties with Graves' hyperthyroidism that later progressed to Graves' ophthalmopathy. The sample was blood. The CDR3 nucleotides are TGTGCCAGCGGGAGGGACGTTATTACTGAAGCTTTCTTT. Its protein product is CASGRDVITEAFF.